The next 11 T cell receptor beta chains were all read from a single sample in a study of low-dose radiotherapy and immunotherapy resistance in tumors. cDNA synthesis used a TRAV/TRBV-specific primer set for both chains. Both a constant-region primer and a V-primer adapter served to amplify TCRs across approximately 19 PCR cycles. Using its own MiXCR run on the reads, TCRdb lists one record per CDR3 protein. The profile covers around 80,000 distinct CDR3 sequences, with approximately 20% appearing a single time and 5.5% to 6% taken by the ten largest. Time point indicated: before trial treatment. This material consisted of PBMCs, taken before treatment. The origin of the receptors is a male donor with prostate cancer.

The table lists this clonotype with many counts. V and J are TRBV7-9 and TRBJ2-7; a weak D match, TRBD2 (6 bases). The V end was cut by 2 bases, the J end by 4 bases, with 15 bases between. This CDR3 spans 15 amino acids. CDR1 and CDR2 from the germline V gene are SEHNR and FQNEAQ (reference sequence). For the CDR3, the DNA is TGTGCCAGCAGCTTAACTACGGGACTGGTATACGAGCAGTACTTC. Its protein is CASSLTTGLVYEQYF.

Ten or more counts support this clonotype. V usage is TRBV7-9 and J usage is TRBJ1-2; possibly TRBD1 for D (6 bases). This CDR3 has 15 residues. Germline-derived CDR1 and CDR2 are SEHNR and FQNEAQ (reference sequence). The ends were cut back, 1 base at V and 12 bases at J, with 21 bases in the middle. CDR3 sequence: CASSLVPPDSSGDTF. CDR3 coding DNA: TGTGCCAGCAGCTTAGTGCCCCCGGACAGTTCGGGCGACACCTTC. The variable domain in full, completed from reference TRBV7-9 and TRBJ1-2, reads DTGVSQNPRHKITKRGQNVTFRCDPISEHNRLYWYRQTLGQGPEFLTYFQNEAQLEKSRLLSDRFSAERPKGSFSTLEIQRTEQGDSAMYLCASSLVPPDSSGDTFGSGTRLTVV.

This clonotype was observed at least ten times. This chain links TRBV9 with TRBJ2-7; 8 nucleotides match TRBD2. Germline values: CDR1 SGDLS, CDR2 YYNGEE. V was clipped by 4 bases and J by 2 bases; unmatched bases: 5. This CDR3 comprises 14 residues. The CDR3 nucleotides are TGTGCCAGCAGCCCGTCGGGGGGGGCCTACGAGCAGTACTTC. Encoded protein: CASSPSGGAYEQYF.

This clonotype was observed a handful of times. The genes are TRBV6-1 and TRBJ2-1; 12 positions agree with TRBD1. From germline, CDR1 is MNHNS and CDR2 SASEGT. This CDR3 region has 16 residues. V lost 7 bases and J lost 0; bases outside the gene matches: 4. The DNA for the CDR3 is TGTGCCAGCACCGGGACAGGGGGCATCTCCTACAATGAGCAGTTCTTC. The encoded protein is CASTGTGGISYNEQFF.

The chain is built from TRBV9 and TRBJ1-3; 9 bases match TRBD1. V was pared by 3 bases and J by 3 bases, with 4 bases of the junction left unmatched. CDR1 SGDLS and CDR2 YYNGEE come from the germline V gene. This CDR3 has 15 amino acids. Written as DNA, the CDR3 is TGTGCCAGCAGCGACACAGGGGGCTTTGGAAACACCATATATTTT. This sequence encodes CASSDTGGFGNTIYF.

This clonotype was picked up many times. V usage is TRBV12-3 or TRBV12-4 and J usage is TRBJ2-7; D possibly corresponds to TRBD2 (6 bases). The V end was cut by 8 bases, the J end by 2 bases, with 13 bases between. This CDR3 is built from 13 residues. The CDR3 DNA follows: TGTGCCAGCTCCCGGGGGTCGGCCTACGAGCAGTACTTC. Encoded protein: CASSRGSAYEQYF.

This clonotype was counted at least ten times. The chain links TRBV23-1 to TRBJ1-1; 8 bases map to TRBD1. TRBV23-1 is marked as an open reading frame, function uncertain. The CDR3 is made up of 18 amino acids. The trim removed 0 bases at V and 0 bases at J, leaving 9 bases unmatched. The CDR3 reads CASSQSNRGIRLNTEAFF. The CDR3 DNA reads TGCGCCAGCAGTCAATCGAACAGGGGGATACGCCTGAACACTGAAGCTTTCTTT.

For this clonotype: A read error is likely here: a far larger clone is one base away. The chain is built from TRBV6-8 and TRBJ2-7; perhaps TRBD2 as D (6 bases). CDR3 size: 13 residues. V gave up 5 bases and J gave up 4 bases, with 12 bases separating them. CDR1 and CDR2 from the germline V gene are MNHGY and SAAAGT. CDR3 region: CASSEVGGYEQYF. For the CDR3, the DNA is TGTGCCAGCAGTGAAGTTGGGGGGTACGAGCAGTACTTC.

This clonotype occurred many times. The CDR3, as DNA: TGTGCCAGCAGTGAAGCAGGGCTGAGGGAAGAGACCCAGTACTTC. Translating gives CASSEAGLREETQYF. V and J are TRBV6-1 and TRBJ2-5, with D perhaps TRBD2 (5 bases). Deletions cut 0 bases from V and 3 bases from J, with 11 bases between. The length of the CDR3 is 15 residues. Germline V gene sequence: CDR1 MNHNS, CDR2 SASEGT.

This clonotype was seen a handful of times. The rearrangement joins TRBV19 to TRBJ2-3, with D perhaps matching TRBD2 (6 bases). The V end lost 9 bases, the J end lost 4 bases, and 11 bases lay between the germline ends. The CDR3 spans 12 residues. Germline V lookup: CDR1 LNHDA, CDR2 SQIVND (reference sequence). The CDR3 loop reads CASGSRADTQYF. The CDR3 region has the DNA TGTGCCAGCGGGAGCCGGGCAGATACGCAGTATTTT.

This clonotype was detected many times. V gene TRBV9 combines with J gene TRBJ2-3; the match to TRBD2 covers 8 bases. The V gene's germline CDR1 is SGDLS and CDR2 YYNGEE. CDR3 length equals 16 residues. V lost 0 bases, J lost 5 bases, and 8 bases stayed unmatched. The CDR3 DNA follows: TGTGCCAGCAGCGTAGCTGTCGGGAGGGCCTTAGATACGCAGTATTTT. Translation: CASSVAVGRALDTQYF.